This T cell receptor (beta chain) is from a study of PD-L1 blockade in urothelial cancer. Produced via immunoSEQ multiplex PCR; TCRdb's table is partial and in-frame only. The data contain about 76,000 clones, about 91% of them singletons. Regarding time point: peripheral blood 6 weeks after treatment start. Per the germline V gene, CDR1 is KGHSY and CDR2 is FQNENV. V lost 2 bases to trimming and J lost 3 bases; unmatched junction nucleotides: 10. CDR3 length equals 17 residues. The starting material was PBMCs, obtained around atezolizumab (anti-PD-L1) treatment. The chain carries TRBV16 and TRBJ2-4, with 7 bases lining up with TRBD1. The TCR originated in a woman of 80 years or more with urothelial cancer. CDR3 in DNA: TGTGCCAGCAGCCAACCCGACAGGGTTCGTGGCAAAAACATTCAGTACTTC. This gives the protein CASSQPDRVRGKNIQYF.